This T cell receptor beta chain was recorded in a study of shared clonotypes between healthy human individuals. Amplification in unsorted PBMC replicate PCRs started from around 300 ng DNA, which equals 25,000 to 35,000 T cell genomes. Generated by immunoSEQ multiplex PCR, the TCRdb table keeps only in-frame clones and is missing some. The sample carries about half a million clones, approximately 81% recorded once. The sequence came from a woman aged 40 to 50 in good health. Some clones in this sample may be carry-over from other donors' samples. Sequences were obtained from PBMCs.

CDR3: CASSQGSSNQPQHF. The CDR3 DNA reads as TGTGCCAGCTCCCAGGGCAGCTCCAATCAGCCCCAGCATTTT. The chain joins TRBV18 to TRBJ1-5, with D perhaps matching TRBD1 (5 bases). V lost 6 bases and J lost 3, with 12 bases in between. The germline CDR1 and CDR2 sequences are KGHSH and LQKENI. This CDR3 has 14 residues.